These 9 T cell receptor beta chains came from one sample sequenced in a study. The sorted Tregs were CD4+CD25+CD127-/low cells. Via MiXCR, TCRdb re-called the 5' RACE reads, giving one row per CDR3 protein. The table has approximately 9,000 distinct CDR3 sequences, around 31% seen once. The source material was Tregs sorted from blood. These receptors originate from a female donor with breast cancer.

As concerns this clonotype: A much larger clone lies a single base off, so this may be a read error. The rearrangement joins TRBV20-1 to TRBJ2-7; 7 nucleotides agree with TRBD2. Germline CDR1 DFQATT, CDR2 SNEGSKA (reference sequence). The CDR3 contains 14 residues. The DNA of the CDR3 is TGCAGTGCTATCCCCGGGAGGCCTTCCTACGAGCAGTGCTTC. It specifies CSAIPGRPSYEQCF.

This sequence joins TRBV6-5 and TRBJ2-3; TRBD2 aligns across 7 bases. The CDR3 extends over 14 amino acids. V gave up 2 bases and J gave up 1 base; unmatched junction bases: 0. Germline V gene data show CDR1 as MNHEY and CDR2 as SVGAGI. CDR3: CASSYRGGTDTQYF. The DNA for the CDR3 is TGTGCCAGCAGTTACCGGGGGGGCACAGATACGCAGTATTTT.

Only a few counts were recorded for this clonotype. The V gene is TRBV7-2, the J gene TRBJ1-2; D gene uncertain. CDR1 SGHTA and CDR2 FQGNSA come from the germline V gene. This CDR3 is built from 13 residues. V was clipped by 1 base and J by 4 bases, with 7 bases between them. The CDR3 loop reads CASSLVDFYGYTF. CDR3 sequence (DNA): TGTGCCAGCAGCTTAGTGGATTTCTATGGCTACACCTTC. The whole variable domain, remainder taken from reference TRBV7-2 and TRBJ1-2, is GAGVSQSPSNKVTEKGKDVELRCDPISGHTALYWYRQSLGQGLEFLIYFQGNSAPDKSGLPSDRFSAERTGGSVSTLTIQRTQQEDSAVYLCASSLVDFYGYTFGSGTRLTVV.

This clonotype is classed as medium-sized (0.01 to 0.1%). The gene calls are TRBV6-2 or TRBV6-3 and TRBJ2-7, with D uncertain. The CDR3 runs 14 residues. Trimming took 0 bases from V and 2 from J, leaving 8 bases between them. Germline CDR1 is MNHEY and CDR2 is SVGEGT. The CDR3: CASSYSGLPYEQYV. Here the CDR3 DNA reads TGTGCCAGCAGTTACTCCGGCCTGCCCTACGAGCAGTACGTC.

In its sample, this clonotype was seen a few times. V gene TRBV12-3 or TRBV12-4 combines with J gene TRBJ2-3; 7 bases map to TRBD2. This CDR3 is 17 amino acids long. The V segment lost 3 bases and the J segment 4 bases; nucleotides outside the gene matches: 13. Written as DNA, the CDR3 is TGTGCCAGCAGTTTCCGTTTTGGCGGGAGAACCCCAGATACGCAGTATTTT. It yields the protein CASSFRFGGRTPDTQYF.

Only a few counts were recorded for this clonotype. The chain has TRBV28 and TRBJ2-2; D unclear. From germline, CDR1 is MDHEN and CDR2 SYDVKM. This CDR3 is 15 amino acids long. Between the trimmed V and J ends, which lost 6 bases and 4 bases, there was a span of 15 bases. The CDR3 region is CASRLLGAGTGELFF. CDR3 bases: TGTGCCAGCAGACTATTGGGCGCAGGCACCGGGGAGCTGTTTTTT.

By sample fraction, this clonotype is medium-sized. This chain uses TRBV15 with TRBJ1-1, with 8 positions matching TRBD1. CDR3 length equals 13 residues. The trim removed 7 bases at V and 5 bases at J, leaving 6 bases unmatched. Per germline, CDR1 LNHNV and CDR2 YYDKDF (reference sequence). CDR3 sequence reads: CATIGTGGTEAFF. CDR3 nucleotide sequence: TGTGCCACCATTGGGACAGGCGGGACTGAAGCTTTCTTT.

This chain links TRBV4-1 with TRBJ2-7; D is ambiguous. CDR1 MGHRA and CDR2 YSYEKL come from the germline V gene. The CDR3 extends over 13 amino acids. The V and J ends lost 2 bases and 2 bases respectively, with 7 bases between them. CDR3: CASSQPDTYEQYF. CDR3 nucleotides: TGCGCCAGCAGCCAACCTGACACCTACGAGCAGTACTTC.

This sequence joins TRBV20-1 and TRBJ2-7; 15 positions match TRBD2. With V trimmed by 3 bases and J by 6 bases, 9 bases remained unmatched. Germline V lookup: CDR1 DFQATT, CDR2 SNEGSKA (reference sequence). CDR3 length: 16 residues. The CDR3 nucleotides are TGCAGTGCTAGGCGGGAGGGACTAGCGGGAGGTCCCGAGCAGTACTTC. This codes for CSARREGLAGGPEQYF.